The rows below give T cell receptor beta chains drawn from one sample of a study of CD8+CD57+ T cells in acquired aplastic anemia. TCRdb passed the reads through MiXCR, listing each CDR3 protein once. The profile shows around 170,000 distinct CDR3 sequences, less than 55% of them singletons. The sequencing sample was made of sorted CD4+, CD8+, or CD8+CD57+ T cells (not recorded which) from PBMCs. Every receptor here comes from a human donor in good health. Each CDR3 is given with its conserved first and last residue. Not every row has a clone size; where given, it reads once, few, many or a size class.

clone size: .
V gene: TRBV7-2
CDR3 protein: CASSLESRSYEQYF

clone size: many
V gene: TRBV6-1
CDR3 protein: CASSPGPRRNYEQYF

clone size: .
V gene: TRBV7-2
CDR3 protein: CASSLAGTQYF

clone size: few
V gene: TRBV29-1
CDR3 protein: CSVATAASSYEQYF

clone size: few
V gene: TRBV11-3
CDR3 protein: CASSSSGTNGEQFF

clone size: .
V gene: TRBV15
CDR3 protein: CATSRNPSGTDTQYF

clone size: .
V gene: TRBV2
CDR3 protein: CASSGLQGNEQFF

clone size: .
V gene: TRBV11-2
CDR3 protein: CASSLGGLGLSYEQYF

clone size: many
V gene: TRBV5-4
CDR3 protein: CASSQTGNRYNEQFF

clone size: .
V gene: TRBV10-3
CDR3 protein: CAISDAGAGEKLFF

clone size: many
V gene: TRBV5-8
CDR3 protein: CASSSGTDLLRETQYF

clone size: few
V gene: TRBV7-3
CDR3 protein: CASSKDDSTQYF

clone size: .
V gene: TRBV7-8
CDR3 protein: CASSLAGSEAFF

clone size: many
V gene: TRBV11-1
CDR3 protein: CASSLVGQLASYNEQFF

clone size: .
V gene: TRBV9
CDR3 protein: CASSLSWERTGIPGELFF

clone size: .
V gene: TRBV20-1
CDR3 protein: CMPGGPLADNEQFF

clone size: many
V gene: TRBV24-1
CDR3 protein: CATRDRDSYNEQFF

clone size: .
V gene: TRBV6-1
CDR3 protein: CATNTGLGPDTIYF

clone size: .
V gene: TRBV12-3/TRBV12-4
CDR3 protein: CASKELSTEAFF

clone size: many
V gene: TRBV24-1
CDR3 protein: CATSDNGLAGVGEQYF

clone size: .
V gene: TRBV7-3
CDR3 protein: CASSHLAGGPNLYEQYF

clone size: few
V gene: TRBV10-3
CDR3 protein: CAISAPDDNSPLHF

clone size: many
V gene: TRBV5-1
CDR3 protein: CASSLPGLAGGQYF

clone size: .
V gene: TRBV5-4
CDR3 protein: CASSSRQGGMDTIYF

clone size: .
V gene: TRBV6-1
CDR3 protein: CASSATGELYNEQFF

clone size: few
V gene: TRBV5-1
CDR3 protein: CASRSDREGTEAFF

clone size: many
V gene: TRBV20-1
CDR3 protein: CSAREGLGSGNNEQYF

clone size: .
V gene: TRBV20-1
CDR3 protein: CSAREALSNSPLHF

clone size: .
V gene: TRBV20-1
CDR3 protein: CSARAGTSEQYF

clone size: .
V gene: TRBV5-1
CDR3 protein: CASSSGLGTETDTQYF

clone size: many
V gene: TRBV7-3
CDR3 protein: CASSQGQGSSTDTQYF

clone size: many
V gene: TRBV20-1
CDR3 protein: CSARSADGRAGEQYF

clone size: .
V gene: TRBV5-4
CDR3 protein: CASSPRGTGDYGYTF

clone size: .
V gene: TRBV6-1
CDR3 protein: CASSELGVDYGYTF

clone size: .
V gene: TRBV10-1
CDR3 protein: CASSEGTSGRIDEQYF

clone size: .
V gene: TRBV20-1
CDR3 protein: CSAKPSGRTDTQYF

clone size: .
V gene: TRBV11-1
CDR3 protein: CASTLGQGVPSTDTQYF

clone size: .
V gene: TRBV5-1
CDR3 protein: CASSSGLAGRSETQYF

clone size: .
V gene: TRBV15
CDR3 protein: CATSRGHSTGELFF

clone size: many
V gene: TRBV9
CDR3 protein: CASSVGQNGRNTEAFF

clone size: many
V gene: TRBV20-1
CDR3 protein: CSATPTSGSLVSYNEQFF

clone size: once
V gene: TRBV29-1
CDR3 protein: CSVRLAGGGTGELFF